This TCR beta chain emerged from a study of blood T cell repertoires in COVID-19. Trimming removed 3 bases from V and 5 bases from J, with 12 bases in between. This CDR3 spans 15 amino acids. Germline V gene data show CDR1 as SGDLS and CDR2 as YYNGEE. Ages ranged from about 18 to 89 years, with residence in about 24 US areas. This clone was picked up a small number of times. Profiled with immunoSEQ multiplex PCR; TCRdb holds only in-frame clones, not every one. Altogether approximately 200,000 clones are present, 85% to 90% being singletons, with the ten largest covering approximately 2.3%. The clonotype was recovered from a middle-aged woman with acute COVID-19. The J gene is TRBJ1-6, the V gene TRBV9, with a weak D call TRBD1 (6 bases). Sequencing was performed on PBMCs or T cells enriched from blood (not recorded which). Here the CDR3 reads CASSEGGGNNSPLHF. Written as DNA, the CDR3 is TGTGCCAGCAGCGAGGGAGGGGGAAATAATTCACCCCTCCACTTT.